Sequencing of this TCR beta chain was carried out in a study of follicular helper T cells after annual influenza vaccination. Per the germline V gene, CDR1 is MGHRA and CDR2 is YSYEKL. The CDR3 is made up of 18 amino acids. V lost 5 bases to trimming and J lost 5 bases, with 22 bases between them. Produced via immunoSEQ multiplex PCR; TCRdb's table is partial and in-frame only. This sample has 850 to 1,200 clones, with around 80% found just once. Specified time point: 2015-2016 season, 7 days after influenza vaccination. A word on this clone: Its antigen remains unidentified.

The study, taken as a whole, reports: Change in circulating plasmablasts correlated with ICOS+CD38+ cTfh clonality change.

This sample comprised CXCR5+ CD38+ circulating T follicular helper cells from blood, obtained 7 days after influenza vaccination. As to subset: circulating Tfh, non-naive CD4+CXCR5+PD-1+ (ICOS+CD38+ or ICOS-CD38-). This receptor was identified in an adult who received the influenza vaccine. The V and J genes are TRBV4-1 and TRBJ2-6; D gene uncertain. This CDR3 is CASSGRTEPQSRANVLTF. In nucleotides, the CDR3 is TGCGCCAGCAGCGGTAGGACCGAACCACAAAGTCGGGCCAACGTCCTGACTTTC.